A selection of T cell receptor beta chains follows, all from one sample in a study of early T cells in non-severe SARS-CoV-2 infection. TCRdb fed the 5' RACE reads into MiXCR, producing one record per CDR3 protein. The sample has tens of thousands of distinct CDR3 sequences, approximately 12% seen once. Sequences were obtained from whole blood. The receptors were sampled from an adult who was a healthcare worker with PCR-confirmed SARS-CoV-2 infection or an uninfected control (not recorded which). Both conserved end residues are part of each CDR3.

V	J	CDR3
TRBV27	TRBJ2-1	CASSATSGGYNEQFF
TRBV7-9	TRBJ1-2	CASSLEGDSRTSGYTF
TRBV24-1	TRBJ2-1	CATSDSHEQFF
TRBV2	TRBJ2-1	CASATSREEEQFF
TRBV7-9	TRBJ2-3	CASSLGTQYF
TRBV5-1	TRBJ2-2	CASSPVSRGRRNTGELFF
TRBV20-1	TRBJ2-7	CSTFDYEQYF
TRBV7-9	TRBJ2-3	CASSRPGQGPDTQYF
TRBV20-1	TRBJ1-1	CSARVGVGNTEAFF
TRBV11-2	TRBJ2-7	CASSLHREQYF
TRBV28	TRBJ1-4	CASRLPRGRGNEKLFF
TRBV6-1	TRBJ1-5	CASSVVGQINQPQHF
TRBV10-2	TRBJ1-5	CASSRRGSDSNQPQHF
TRBV9	TRBJ1-3	CASSPGLHSGNTIYF
TRBV10-3	TRBJ1-1	CAISSRTENTEAFF
TRBV28	TRBJ2-3	CASSLFLAGGSTDTQYF
TRBV29-1	TRBJ2-3	CSVAGGSGSGTDTQYF
TRBV20-1	TRBJ1-4	CSARGGWRPNEKLFF
TRBV29-1	TRBJ1-2	CSVDGGRNYGYTF
TRBV20-1	TRBJ2-7	CSARAGGYEQYF
TRBV19	TRBJ1-2	CASIATGLGDGYGYTF
TRBV6-2/TRBV6-3	TRBJ2-7	CASSDKSYEQYF
TRBV30	TRBJ2-3	CAWRRYTDTQYF
TRBV14	TRBJ2-5	CASSQGLQETQYF
TRBV29-1	TRBJ1-2	CSVGPTGRKFGYTF
TRBV2	TRBJ1-4	CASRPFEGRNEKLFF
TRBV29-1	TRBJ1-2	CSTETQDYGYTF